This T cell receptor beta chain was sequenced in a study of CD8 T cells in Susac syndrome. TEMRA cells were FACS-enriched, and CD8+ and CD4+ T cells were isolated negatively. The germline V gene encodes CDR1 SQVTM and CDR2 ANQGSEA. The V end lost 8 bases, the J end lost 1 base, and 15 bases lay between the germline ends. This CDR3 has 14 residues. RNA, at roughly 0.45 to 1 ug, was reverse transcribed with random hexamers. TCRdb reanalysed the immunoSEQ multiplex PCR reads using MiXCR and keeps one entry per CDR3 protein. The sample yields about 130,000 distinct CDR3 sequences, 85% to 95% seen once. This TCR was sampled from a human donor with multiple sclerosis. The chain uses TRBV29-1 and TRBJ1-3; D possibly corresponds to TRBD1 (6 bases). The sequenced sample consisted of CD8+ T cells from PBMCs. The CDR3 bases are TGCAGCACGATGTTCAGGGGATCTGGAAACACCATATATTTT. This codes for CSTMFRGSGNTIYF.